The 18 T cell receptor beta chains below all came from one sample that was sequenced in a study of shared clonotypes between healthy human individuals. Produced via immunoSEQ multiplex PCR; TCRdb's table is partial and in-frame only. The sample shows about 990,000 clones, approximately 80% of them seen only once. Material: memory CD4+ T cells from PBMCs. The subset: CD45RA-negative fraction. These receptors originate from a man aged 18 to 35 in good health. Some clones in this sample may be carry-over from other donors' samples.

The chain has TRBV2 and TRBJ1-1; 7 nucleotides line up with TRBD1. There are 17 residues in the CDR3. Germline V lookup: CDR1 SNHLY, CDR2 FYNNEI. V trimming: 7 bases; J trimming: 5 bases; junction bases outside the gene matches: 19. CDR3 sequence: CASIRELDRSKGTEAFF. CDR3 sequence (DNA): TGTGCCAGCATTAGAGAATTGGACAGGAGCAAAGGAACTGAAGCTTTCTTT.

The chain recombines TRBV27 with TRBJ2-7; D remains ambiguous. Per the germline V gene, CDR1 is MNHEY and CDR2 is SMNVEV (reference sequence). The CDR3 consists of 14 residues. The V end lost 3 bases, the J end lost 6 bases, and 15 bases lay between the germline ends. CDR3 residues: CASSLWVSPREQYF. CDR3 nucleotides: TGTGCCAGCAGTTTGTGGGTGTCCCCCCGCGAGCAGTACTTC.

This clone was counted a single time. This chain joins TRBV5-4 and TRBJ1-1; D unresolved. The ends were cut back, 4 bases at V and 0 bases at J, with 19 bases in the middle. Germline lookup yields CDR1 SGHNT and CDR2 YYREEE (reference sequence). The CDR3 has 17 amino acids. The CDR3 bases are TGTGCCAGCAGCCGACGGACTTCTGTAAACATGAACACTGAAGCTTTCTTT. This codes for CASSRRTSVNMNTEAFF.

V and J are TRBV11-2 and TRBJ2-3; D is uncertain. The CDR3 runs 16 residues. V lost 5 bases to trimming and J lost 3 bases, with 18 bases between them. The germline gives CDR1 SGHAT, CDR2 FQNNGV. In DNA form, the CDR3 reads TGTGCCAGCAGCCTACGCCTCGTCGGGTTGACAGATACGCAGTATTTT. Residues: CASSLRLVGLTDTQYF. Filled out from reference TRBV11-2 and TRBJ2-3, the complete variable domain reads EAGVAQSPRYKIIEKRQSVAFWCNPISGHATLYWYQQILGQGPKLLIQFQNNGVVDDSQLPKDRFSAERLKGVDSTLKIQPAKLEDSAVYLCASSLRLVGLTDTQYFGPGTRLTVL.

The CDR3, as DNA: TGCGCCAGCAGCCCCGGGGAAGGGGGCCCCGGGGCGGCTTTCTTT. Translation: CASSPGEGGPGAAFF. This chain links TRBV5-1 with TRBJ1-1; 7 bases map to TRBD1. CDR1 is SGHRS and CDR2 is YFSETQ in the germline V gene. V dropped 4 bases and J dropped 11; count of bases not matched to a gene: 17. This CDR3 contains 15 residues.

In this sample, this clone turned up a few times. V gene TRBV6-5 combines with J gene TRBJ2-7, with 7 bases fitting TRBD1. CDR3 length equals 14 residues. Germline lookup yields CDR1 MNHEY and CDR2 SVGAGI. V gave up 2 bases and J gave up 4 bases; unmatched junction bases: 5. The CDR3 sequence: CASSYTRGPYEQYF. CDR3 nucleotides: TGTGCCAGCAGTTACACTAGGGGGCCTTACGAGCAGTACTTC.

In this sample, this clone turned up once. The chain uses TRBV9 and TRBJ2-1; 10 bases agree with TRBD2. V trimming: 4 bases; J trimming: 7 bases; junction bases outside the gene matches: 11. The CDR3 sequence is 16 residues long. The germline CDR1 and CDR2 sequences are SGDLS and YYNGEE. The CDR3 protein is CASSFLAGALANEQFF. Here the CDR3 DNA reads TGTGCCAGCAGCTTCCTAGCGGGAGCCCTTGCGAATGAGCAGTTCTTC.

A word on this clone: A far larger clone is one base from this, pointing to a likely read error. CDR3 residues: CSVAHRGISSYGQYF. As DNA, the CDR3 is TGCAGCGTTGCACACAGGGGGATAAGCTCCTACGGGCAGTACTTC. The chain carries TRBV29-1 and TRBJ2-7; 8 positions match TRBD1. Germline CDR1 and CDR2: SQVTM and ANQGSEA. The CDR3 has 15 amino acids.

Points on this clone: This same CDR3 is encoded by further DNA sequences in the sample. The DNA for the CDR3 is TGTGCCAGCAGTTACCGCTCTACGTACGAGCAGTACTTC. This encodes CASSYRSTYEQYF. The V gene is TRBV6-5, the J gene TRBJ2-7, with D unresolved. Germline CDR1 reads MNHEY; CDR2 reads SVGAGI. This CDR3 is 13 amino acids long. The V end was cut by 2 bases, the J end by 4 bases, with 9 bases between.

The chain carries TRBV11-2 and TRBJ2-7, with D unresolved. Trimming removed 3 bases from V and 6 bases from J, with 9 bases in between. Germline CDR1 is SGHAT and CDR2 is FQNNGV. This CDR3 comprises 12 residues. CDR3 nucleotide sequence: TGTGCCAGCAGCTTCTTGGGTCTCGAGCAGTACTTC. Translated: CASSFLGLEQYF.

This clone has more than one count but fewer than ten. This rearrangement joins TRBV10-1 to TRBJ1-3; D gene unclear. This CDR3 has 11 residues. Germline V gene data show CDR1 as WNHNN and CDR2 as SYGVQD (reference sequence). The ends were cut back, 5 bases at V and 3 bases at J, with 2 bases in the middle. CDR3 residues: CASSYGNTIYF. CDR3 nucleotide sequence: TGCGCCAGCAGTTATGGAAACACCATATATTTT.

This chain joins TRBV7-2 and TRBJ2-5; the D call may be TRBD1 or TRBD2 (5 bases each). The V gene's germline CDR1 is SGHTA and CDR2 FQGNSA. This CDR3 region has 15 residues. V lost 5 bases and J lost 5, with 18 bases in between. The DNA for the CDR3 is TGTGCCAGCAGCCTAAGGGGTGCAGGCGGGGAGACCCAGTACTTC. Its translation: CASSLRGAGGETQYF.

The sample holds many counts of this clone. The chain employs TRBV6-6 and TRBJ2-5; D possibly uses TRBD1 or TRBD2 (5 bases each). V was trimmed by 5 bases and J by 6 bases, leaving 13 bases between them. Per germline, CDR1 MNHNY and CDR2 SVGAGI (reference sequence). The CDR3 is 13 residues long. The CDR3 region is CASSLGTGKTQYF. CDR3 DNA sequence: TGTGCCAGCAGTCTTGGGACCGGGAAGACCCAGTACTTC.

The rearrangement links TRBV10-3 to TRBJ2-3, with 8 bases matching TRBD2. This CDR3 is 17 amino acids long. Germline V gene sequence: CDR1 ENHRY, CDR2 SYGVKD. Trimming at V came to 3 bases and at J to 1 base, leaving 9 bases not matched to a gene. The CDR3 loop reads CAISEFAAGVGTDTQYF. The CDR3, as DNA: TGTGCCATCAGTGAATTTGCAGCGGGAGTTGGCACAGATACGCAGTATTTT.

About this clone: A far larger clone is a single base away, which makes a read error likely. Other DNA sequences in this sample translate to the same CDR3. This sequence joins TRBV7-9 and TRBJ1-1, with D unresolved. The germline V gene has CDR1 SEHNR and CDR2 FQNEAQ (reference sequence). Trimming removed 1 base from V and 1 base from J, with 4 bases in between. This CDR3 contains 13 residues. CDR3 DNA: TGTGCCAGCAGCTTAGTGGCGAACACTGAAGCTTTCTTT. Translating it yields CASSLVANTEAFF.

This clone has a single count. One end of the junction is discordant with germline, which a read error may explain. The sample carries other DNA sequences with the same CDR3. V gene TRBV19 combines with J gene TRBJ1-5; D uncertain. The CDR3 contains 13 residues. CDR1 is LNHDA and CDR2 is SQIVND in the germline V gene (reference sequence). The CDR3 is CASSEVRGQPQHF. CDR3 coding DNA: TGCGCCAGTAGTGAGGTCCGAGGGCAGCCCCAGCATTTT.

The chain recombines TRBV7-3 with TRBJ2-1; D gene ambiguous. CDR1 is SGHTA and CDR2 is FQGTGA in the germline V gene. The CDR3 contains 13 residues. Trimming pared 5 bases from V and 5 bases from J, leaving 10 bases between. CDR3 sequence (DNA): TGTGCCAGCAGCATCACCCGAGACAATGAGCAGTTCTTC. Its translation is CASSITRDNEQFF. Supplemented by reference TRBV7-3 and TRBJ2-1, the full variable domain reads GAGVSQTPSNKVTEKGKYVELRCDPISGHTALYWYRQSLGQGPEFLIYFQGTGAADDSGLPNDRFFAVRPEGSVSTLKIQRTERGDSAVYLCASSITRDNEQFFGPGTRLTVL.

This clone has a handful of counts. The V call is TRBV6-6, the J call TRBJ1-5; the D gene is possibly TRBD1 (6 bases). The CDR3 totals 16 residues. Trimming cost V 6 bases and J 2 bases, with 17 bases left between them. Germline-derived CDR1 and CDR2 are MNHNY and SVGAGI (reference sequence). The CDR3 coding sequence is TGTGCCAGCAGACAAGAGGGGGGCGCGGGCAATCAGCCCCAGCATTTT. Translated, it gives CASRQEGGAGNQPQHF.